Below, 3 T cell receptor beta chains from the same sample are listed, as sequenced in a study of blood T cell repertoires in COVID-19. Using immunoSEQ multiplex PCR, the repertoire was profiled, and TCRdb retains in-frame clones only, with some absent. The sample records tens of thousands of clones, roughly 78% being singletons. Sequenced sample: peripheral blood. The receptors stem from a woman of 80 years or more with acute or convalescent COVID-19.

CDR3 sequence (DNA): TGTGCCAGTAGAAGGGACTGGGGGAACACTGAAGCTTTCTTT. It translates to CASRRDWGNTEAFF. This rearrangement joins TRBV19 to TRBJ1-1; tentative D call: TRBD1 (5 bases). CDR3 length: 14 residues. The ends were cut back, 6 bases at V and 1 base at J, with 12 bases in the middle. Per the germline V gene, CDR1 is LNHDA and CDR2 is SQIVND (reference sequence). The variable domain in full, completed from reference TRBV19 and TRBJ1-1, reads DGGITQSPKYLFRKEGQNVTLSCEQNLNHDAMYWYRQDPGQGLRLIYYSQIVNDFQKGDIAEGYSVSREKKESFPLTVTSAQKNPTAFYLCASRRDWGNTEAFFGQGTRLTVV.

The V call is TRBV15, the J call TRBJ2-6; D ambiguous. Trimming removed 2 bases at V and 0 bases at J, with 8 bases between. The CDR3 loop spans 16 amino acids. Germline V CDR1 and CDR2: LNHNV, YYDKDF (reference sequence). The CDR3 DNA reads as TGTGCCACCAGCAGACCACGGAGCTCTGGGGCCAACGTCCTGACTTTC. This encodes CATSRPRSSGANVLTF.

The chain is built from TRBV10-3 and TRBJ2-5; 11 bases map to TRBD1. CDR1 and CDR2 (germline): ENHRY, SYGVKD. Trimming took 10 bases from V and 5 from J; bases not matched to a gene: 9. The CDR3 runs to 14 residues. CDR3 in DNA: TGTGCCACAGCCGGGACAGGGGGTGTGGAGACCCAGTACTTC. This sequence encodes CATAGTGGVETQYF.